This TCR beta chain originates from a study of T cell responses to AZD1222 COVID-19 vaccine. Whole-study results and caveats: Reports indicate that nearly half of spike-specific TCRs are directed at unmutated variant regions. Clonal diversity may have been underestimated in mostly white British donors. At baseline, seropositivity was found in only five or six AZD1222 recipients.

This CDR3 comprises 13 residues. Germline V gene data show CDR1 as SGDLS and CDR2 as YYNGEE. With 7 bases removed from V and 10 bases from J, the gap between germline ends came to 18 bases. Using immunoSEQ multiplex PCR, the repertoire was profiled, and TCRdb retains in-frame clones only, with some absent. Of fewer than 200,000 clones in the sample, 85% to 95% were seen once. A note on this clone: The antigen remains unidentified.

The starting material was peripheral blood, obtained 28 days after the second dose of the MenACWY control vaccine. The V and J genes are TRBV9 and TRBJ2-1, with D possibly matching TRBD2 (6 bases). The clonotype comes from an adult who received the MenACWY meningococcal vaccine as a control. The CDR3 spells CASAPGGKGEQFF. CDR3 DNA: TGTGCCAGCGCCCCCGGCGGGAAGGGGGAGCAGTTCTTC.